The clone carrying this T cell receptor beta chain was counted at least ten times. The sample comes from a study of human T cells and chemical hapten exposure. TCRdb itself ran the RACE reads through MiXCR, one entry per CDR3 protein. The sample records 120,000 or so distinct CDR3 sequences, 11% being singletons. CDR1 and CDR2 from the germline V gene are SGHNT and YENEEA. Trimming stripped 0 bases from V and 2 bases from J, with 4 bases between. The CDR3 loop spans 14 amino acids. Time point indicated: patch test 3, about 24 weeks after DPC sensitization. Specified treatment: therapeutic diphenylcyclopropenone sensitization with weekly scalp DPC.

The source was whole blood, collected in connection with sensitization to the hapten diphenylcyclopropenone (DPC). This sequence joins TRBV11-3 and TRBJ2-2; D remains unclear. The source is a woman aged 45-59 years with alopecia areata. Some clones in this sample may be carry-over from other donors' samples. CDR3 protein: CASSLDGNTGELFF. The CDR3 nucleotides read TGTGCCAGCAGCTTAGATGGAAACACCGGGGAGCTGTTTTTT. The variable domain in full, with the rest retrieved from reference TRBV11-3 and TRBJ2-2, is EAGVVQSPRYKIIEKKQPVAFWCNPISGHNTLYWYLQNLGQGPELLIRYENEEAVDDSQLPKDRFSAERLKGVDSTLKIQPAELGDSAVYLCASSLDGNTGELFFGEGSRLTVL.